One and the same sample provided the 13 T cell receptor beta chains below, sequenced in a study of blood T cell repertoires in COVID-19. TCRdb's copy holds only in-frame clones and misses some; the assay was immunoSEQ multiplex PCR. In the table there are about 160,000 clones, 60% to 85% of which are singletons. The sample was peripheral blood. These receptors all stem from a man between 60 and 75 years old with acute or convalescent COVID-19.

This clone has just a few counts. This chain uses TRBV25-1 with TRBJ1-1, with 8 bases that match TRBD1. Trimming cost V 4 bases and J 4 bases; bases outside gene matches: 8. CDR1 is MGHDK, CDR2 SYGVNS, per germline. The CDR3 length is 15 residues. The CDR3 bases are TGTGCCAGCAGTGCGACAGGGGTAGGGTCCACTGAAGCTTTCTTT. Its protein is CASSATGVGSTEAFF.

This chain uses TRBV4-1 with TRBJ2-3, with TRBD2 as a possible D gene (7 bases). V shed 4 bases and J shed 6 bases, with 20 bases lying between them. The CDR3 consists of 16 residues. Germline V gene sequence: CDR1 MGHRA, CDR2 YSYEKL. The CDR3 DNA sequence: TGCGCCAGCAGCCGGTCCTTGGAGGGGGGGACGGATACGCAGTATTTT. This codes for CASSRSLEGGTDTQYF.

J is TRBJ1-3 and V is TRBV19; D is uncertain. This CDR3 comprises 15 residues. Between the trimmed V and J ends, which lost 10 bases and 0 bases, there was a span of 16 bases. Germline CDR1 and CDR2: LNHDA and SQIVND (reference sequence). The CDR3 loop is CATQEDGSSGNTIYF. DNA for the CDR3: TGTGCCACCCAGGAGGACGGGAGCTCTGGAAACACCATATATTTT.

This clone was counted a single time. The chain couples TRBV3-1 (or the pseudogene TRBV3-2) to TRBJ2-3; 7 bases align to TRBD1. The J segment lost 6 bases and the V segment lost 3 bases, leaving 6 bases of the junction unmatched. This CDR3 is 14 amino acids long. Germline CDR1 reads LGHDT; CDR2 reads YNNKEL (reference sequence). The CDR3 sequence is CASSQTTGMDTQYF. The CDR3 nucleotides are TGTGCCAGCAGCCAGACGACAGGGATGGATACGCAGTATTTT.

The rearrangement links TRBV7-9 to TRBJ1-2; 10 bases are shared with TRBD1. The germline V gene has CDR1 SEHNR and CDR2 FQNEAQ (reference sequence). Losses at the gene ends were 6 bases for V and 6 bases for J; bases not matched to a gene: 7. CDR3 length equals 14 residues. The CDR3 nucleotides read TGTGCCAGCAGTTCGCCGGGACAGGGGAATGGCTACACCTTC. Amino acid sequence: CASSSPGQGNGYTF.

V and J are TRBV5-1 and TRBJ1-1, with 7 bases aligning to TRBD1. Germline CDR1 SGHRS, CDR2 YFSETQ. CDR3 size: 14 residues. Trimming cost V 4 bases and J 1 base; bases outside gene matches: 4. The CDR3 loop reads CASSTQGSNTEAFF. DNA for the CDR3: TGCGCCAGCAGCACACAGGGGTCGAACACTGAAGCTTTCTTT.

This clone was seen only once. V usage is TRBV30 and J usage is TRBJ2-7; D not certain. In germline, CDR1 is GTSNPN, CDR2 SVGIG (reference sequence). The CDR3 extends over 12 amino acids. Trimming took off 2 bases at V and 7 bases at J, with 12 bases between the two ends. In DNA form, the CDR3 reads TGTGCCTGGAGTCTCGTCTTCGGGGAGCAGTACTTC. This codes for CAWSLVFGEQYF.

This clone was seen a few times. The chain links TRBV7-9 to TRBJ1-2; D might be TRBD1 (6 bases). The CDR3 runs 14 residues. In germline, CDR1 is SEHNR, CDR2 FQNEAQ (reference sequence). With 4 bases removed from V and 4 bases from J, the gap between germline ends came to 13 bases. The CDR3, as DNA: TGTGCCAGCAGCTCAACAACAGGGTTCTATGGCTACACCTTC. Translation gives CASSSTTGFYGYTF.

This clone was observed a few times. The chain carries TRBV11-2 and TRBJ1-1; unclear D gene. The CDR3 length is 13 residues. Germline loops: CDR1 SGHAT, CDR2 FQNNGV. V lost 5 bases and J 1 base, leaving 8 bases between the germline ends. The CDR3 reads CASSITENTEAFF. CDR3 sequence (DNA): TGTGCCAGCAGCATCACAGAGAACACTGAAGCTTTCTTT.

The V call is TRBV7-2, the J call TRBJ2-4; D is perhaps TRBD1 (6 bases). In germline, CDR1 is SGHTA, CDR2 FQGNSA. The CDR3 sequence is 15 residues long. The V end was cut by 4 bases, the J end by 2 bases, with 12 bases between. CDR3 in amino acids: CASSYRQVSKNIQYF. CDR3 nucleotides: TGTGCCAGCAGCTATCGACAGGTTTCCAAAAACATTCAGTACTTC.

This clone was picked up a small number of times. The chain joins TRBV7-2 to TRBJ2-3; no clear D. This CDR3 contains 14 residues. V lost 4 bases to trimming and J lost 7 bases, with 15 bases between them. Germline V gene sequence: CDR1 SGHTA, CDR2 FQGNSA. CDR3 protein: CASSYPSSGNTQYF. CDR3 DNA: TGTGCCAGCAGCTACCCGTCATCTGGCAATACGCAGTATTTT.

The chain carries TRBV24-1 and TRBJ2-3, with a tentative D call TRBD1 (6 bases). This CDR3 is 15 amino acids long. Germline V gene lookup returns CDR1 KGHDR and CDR2 SFDVKD. The V gene lost 2 bases and the J gene lost 1 base, with 9 bases spanning the gap. CDR3 sequence (DNA): TGTGCCACCAGTGATTCGGGACACCGCACAGATACGCAGTATTTT. It encodes CATSDSGHRTDTQYF.

This clone has just one count. The chain recombines TRBV7-9 with TRBJ2-5; D is unclear. Trimming cost V 5 bases and J 5 bases, with 9 bases left between them. The CDR3 length is 12 residues. Germline V lookup: CDR1 SEHNR, CDR2 FQNEAQ (reference sequence). CDR3 region: CASSGMRETQYF. The CDR3 nucleotides read TGTGCCAGCAGCGGTATGAGGGAGACCCAGTACTTC.